The present TCR beta chain was sequenced within a study of blood T cell repertoires in COVID-19. Study overall: Donors in the United States, Italy and Spain gave samples during acute or convalescent COVID-19. T cells, B-cell-depleted T cells, or PBMCs provided the cDNA or gDNA that served as material.

Participants, about 18 to 100 years old, spanned around 25 US areas. Cohort allocation depended upon clinical history that participants reported. Assay used: immunoSEQ multiplex PCR; TCRdb lists only in-frame clones, some missing. The profile shows roughly 270,000 clones, roughly 80% of them singletons. This CDR3 contains 14 residues. The V gene's germline CDR1 is SQVTM and CDR2 ANQGSEA. Trimming pared 4 bases from V and 1 base from J, leaving 13 bases between. The sequencing sample was made of PBMCs or T cells enriched from blood (not recorded which). This receptor was taken from a man aged 40-50 years who had been exposed to COVID-19. The gene calls are TRBV29-1 and TRBJ1-2, with a tentative D call TRBD1 (6 bases). This chain's CDR3 is CSVVAGTSNYGYTF. The CDR3 bases are TGCAGCGTTGTGGCAGGGACAAGTAACTATGGCTACACCTTC. The whole variable domain, filled in from reference TRBV29-1 and TRBJ1-2, reads SAVISQKPSRDICQRGTSLTIQCQVDSQVTMMFWYRQQPGQSLTLIATANQGSEATYESGFVIDKFPISRPNLTFSTLTVSNMSPEDSSIYLCSVVAGTSNYGYTFGSGTRLTVV.